The rows below give T cell receptor beta chains drawn from one sample of a study of CD8 T cells in Susac syndrome. TCRdb reprocessed the immunoSEQ multiplex PCR reads with MiXCR, giving one entry per CDR3 protein. The sample holds 300,000 to 350,000 distinct CDR3 sequences; 90% to 95% are singletons and the top ten take over 0.05%. Source material: CD4+ T cells from PBMCs. The receptors were gathered from a human donor with multiple sclerosis. Both conserved end residues are part of each CDR3. Each record gives: CDR3 protein, CDR3 DNA, CDR3 length, D gene, V gene, clone size, J gene. D genes are given only for firm matches. Size is stated for part of the rows, as once, few or many counts, or as a class when the clone is expanded.

CDR3aa: CASSLDRGLANTEAFF
CDR3nt: TGTGCCAGCAGCTTAGACAGGGGTCTCGCGAACACTGAAGCTTTCTTT
len: 16
d_gene: TRBD1
v_gene: TRBV7-2
abundance: NA
j_gene: TRBJ1-1

CDR3aa: CASSLGRGRVYGYTF
CDR3nt: TGTGCCAGCAGCTTAGGGAGGGGGCGAGTCTATGGCTACACCTTC
len: 15
d_gene: TRBD1
v_gene: TRBV7-9
abundance: NA
j_gene: TRBJ1-2

CDR3aa: CSASRTGAGELFF
CDR3nt: TGCAGTGCTAGCAGGACAGGGGCCGGGGAGCTGTTTTTT
len: 13
d_gene: TRBD1
v_gene: TRBV20-1
abundance: NA
j_gene: TRBJ2-2

CDR3aa: CASSGTGPNSPLHF
CDR3nt: TGTGCCAGCAGCGGGACGGGCCCTAATTCACCCCTCCACTTT
len: 14
d_gene: NA
v_gene: TRBV9
abundance: NA
j_gene: TRBJ1-6

CDR3aa: CASSSGLQEETQYF
CDR3nt: TGCGCCAGCTCCTCAGGACTGCAGGAAGAGACCCAGTACTTC
len: 14
d_gene: NA
v_gene: TRBV5-1
abundance: NA
j_gene: TRBJ2-5

CDR3aa: CASSRIVTGAGNTIYF
CDR3nt: TGTGCCAGCAGCCGAATCGTAACAGGGGCTGGAAACACCATATATTTT
len: 16
d_gene: TRBD1
v_gene: TRBV7-2
abundance: once
j_gene: TRBJ1-3

CDR3aa: CAWSGAATDTQYF
CDR3nt: TGTGCCTGGAGTGGGGCAGCCACAGATACGCAGTATTTT
len: 13
d_gene: NA
v_gene: TRBV30
abundance: NA
j_gene: TRBJ2-3

CDR3aa: CASSPQTHYEQYF
CDR3nt: TGTGCCAGCAGTCCCCAGACTCACTACGAGCAGTACTTC
len: 13
d_gene: NA
v_gene: TRBV6-2/TRBV6-3
abundance: NA
j_gene: TRBJ2-7

CDR3aa: CASSLGAVLNTEAFF
CDR3nt: TGTGCCAGCAGCTTGGGCGCAGTTCTGAACACTGAAGCTTTCTTT
len: 15
d_gene: NA
v_gene: TRBV5-6
abundance: NA
j_gene: TRBJ1-1

CDR3aa: CASSLSRDSTPNTEAFF
CDR3nt: TGTGCCAGCAGCTTGAGCCGGGACAGTACGCCGAACACTGAAGCTTTCTTT
len: 17
d_gene: TRBD1
v_gene: TRBV5-8
abundance: NA
j_gene: TRBJ1-1

CDR3aa: CASSLAARDAQPQHF
CDR3nt: TGTGCCAGCAGTTTAGCGGCGAGGGATGCTCAGCCCCAGCATTTT
len: 15
d_gene: NA
v_gene: TRBV12-3/TRBV12-4
abundance: once
j_gene: TRBJ1-5

CDR3aa: CASSQDPAGVVEQFF
CDR3nt: TGTGCCAGCAGCCAAGACCCAGCGGGAGTTGTTGAGCAGTTCTTC
len: 15
d_gene: TRBD2
v_gene: TRBV3-1
abundance: NA
j_gene: TRBJ2-1

CDR3aa: CSAHWDTEAFF
CDR3nt: TGCAGTGCCCATTGGGACACTGAAGCTTTCTTT
len: 11
d_gene: NA
v_gene: TRBV20-1
abundance: NA
j_gene: TRBJ1-1

CDR3aa: CASSIYVQTMNTEAFF
CDR3nt: TGTGCCAGTAGTATCTACGTACAAACAATGAACACTGAAGCTTTCTTT
len: 16
d_gene: NA
v_gene: TRBV19
abundance: NA
j_gene: TRBJ1-1